These 7 T cell receptor beta chains originate from one sample sequenced in a study of lymphopenia after photon versus proton radiotherapy. Generated by immunoSEQ multiplex PCR, the TCRdb table keeps only in-frame clones and is missing some. This table holds around 63,000 clones, more than 75% found once. The sample consisted of peripheral blood, taken from a patient treated with photon-based radiotherapy. The source of these receptors is a man aged 35-49 years with gastric cancer.

The chain has TRBV4-2 and TRBJ1-2; D not certain. V lost 1 base and J lost 4, with 13 bases in between. CDR1 is LGHNA, CDR2 YNFKEQ, per germline. CDR3 size: 15 residues. In nucleotides, the CDR3 is TGTGCCAGCAGCCAAGGTGTGGTGTCTAGCTATGGCTACACCTTC. It yields the protein CASSQGVVSSYGYTF.

The chain couples TRBV2 to TRBJ1-2; D gene unclear. Germline-derived CDR1 and CDR2 are SNHLY and FYNNEI. CDR3 size: 12 residues. Trimming pared 7 bases from V and 5 bases from J, leaving 11 bases between. CDR3 nucleotides: TGTGCCAGCAATTTGCTTCTATATGGCTACACCTTC. Translated: CASNLLLYGYTF.

The rearrangement uses TRBV4-1 and TRBJ1-1; TRBD1 matches 9 bases. Unmatched junction bases numbered 2, after V lost 5 bases and J lost 1 base. The CDR3 is 14 amino acids. The germline V gene encodes CDR1 MGHRA and CDR2 YSYEKL. The CDR3 coding sequence is TGCGCCAGCAGCGAGACAGGGGGGAACACTGAAGCTTTCTTT. This encodes CASSETGGNTEAFF.

This chain links TRBV6-5 with TRBJ1-2; unclear D gene. The V gene lost 7 bases and the J gene lost 4 bases, with 16 bases spanning the gap. CDR1 MNHEY and CDR2 SVGAGI come from the germline V gene. The CDR3 contains 14 residues. This CDR3 is CASKTRTGPYGYTF. The CDR3 bases are TGTGCCAGCAAAACTCGGACGGGCCCCTATGGCTACACCTTC.

Notes on this clone: Within the sample, other DNA sequences also encode this same CDR3. The gene calls are TRBV6-1 and TRBJ2-7; D could derive from TRBD1 or TRBD2 (5 bases each). The CDR3 covers 12 residues. The germline V gene encodes CDR1 MNHNS and CDR2 SASEGT. V dropped 6 bases and J dropped 4 bases, with 10 bases sitting between them. As DNA, the CDR3 is TGTGCCAGCAGCGCCGGGACGTACGAGCAGTACTTC. It codes for CASSAGTYEQYF.

The genes are TRBV11-2 and TRBJ2-2; D perhaps matches TRBD2 (6 bases). The CDR3 contains 15 residues. V was shortened by 1 base and J by 5 bases, with 11 bases between the two germline ends. Germline-derived CDR1 and CDR2 are SGHAT and FQNNGV. CDR3 nucleotide sequence: TGTGCCAGCAGCTTAGCAGGGCGGGGAACCGGGGAGCTGTTTTTT. Translation: CASSLAGRGTGELFF.

This chain joins TRBV9 and TRBJ2-7; 7 bases map to TRBD1. The CDR3 extends over 15 amino acids. V was clipped by 0 bases and J by 2 bases; unmatched bases: 5. Looked up from germline, CDR1 is SGDLS and CDR2 is YYNGEE. For the CDR3, the DNA is TGTGCCAGCAGCGTAGCACCCAGGGGGACCTACGAGCAGTACTTC. The encoded protein is CASSVAPRGTYEQYF.